What follows are 9 T cell receptor beta chains derived from one specimen sequenced in a study of T-cell reconstitution after alpha-beta-depleted transplantation in children. The authors prepared the TCRbeta library with unique molecular identifiers. TCRdb passed the PCR reads through MiXCR, listing each CDR3 protein once. The profile shows 440,000 or so distinct CDR3 sequences, roughly 43% of them singletons. The source was PBMCs, collected before TCRalphabeta/CD19-depleted stem cell transplant. Receptors were obtained from a girl aged 2 to 10 with aplastic anemia, due to receive a stem cell transplant.

This clonotype was recorded a few times. The J gene is TRBJ2-7, the V gene TRBV20-1; 9 nucleotides line up with TRBD2. Germline V gene sequence: CDR1 DFQATT, CDR2 SNEGSKA (reference sequence). There are 14 residues in the CDR3. V shed 6 bases and J 0 bases; nucleotides not matched to a gene: 6. The CDR3 DNA follows: TGCAGTGCGGAATCTAGCGGGACCTCCTACGAGCAGTACTTC. The encoded protein is CSAESSGTSYEQYF.

The V and J genes are TRBV5-1 and TRBJ2-7, with 8 bases identical to TRBD1. Trimming removed 4 bases from V and 5 bases from J; junction bases left unmatched: 5. The CDR3 is 13 amino acids. Germline values: CDR1 SGHRS, CDR2 YFSETQ. This chain's CDR3 is CASSRTGPHEQYF. In DNA, the CDR3 is TGCGCCAGCAGCCGGACAGGGCCCCACGAGCAGTACTTC.

This clonotype was seen repeatedly, ten times or more. V usage is TRBV7-2 and J usage is TRBJ2-7; 8 bases agree with TRBD2. The J segment lost 2 bases and the V segment lost 4 bases, leaving 10 bases of the junction unmatched. Germline assignment: CDR1 SGHTA and CDR2 FQGNSA. CDR3 length: 16 amino acids. The CDR3, as DNA: TGTGCCAGCAGCTCGGGAGGGCCGATCTCAACCTACGAGCAGTACTTC. As protein: CASSSGGPISTYEQYF.

This clonotype has only a few counts. V is TRBV5-6 and J is TRBJ1-1; TRBD1 agrees at 9 bases. Looked up from germline, CDR1 is SGHDT and CDR2 is YYEEEE. The V segment lost 3 bases and the J segment 4 bases; nucleotides outside the gene matches: 4. CDR3 length: 14 amino acids. The CDR3 DNA follows: TGTGCCAGCAGCTCCGGGACAGGGACCACTGAAGCTTTCTTT. The encoded protein is CASSSGTGTTEAFF. The variable domain in full, with the rest retrieved from reference TRBV5-6 and TRBJ1-1, is DAGVTQSPTHLIKTRGQQVTLRCSPKSGHDTVSWYQQALGQGPQFIFQYYEEEERQRGNFPDRFSGHQFPNYSSELNVNALLLGDSALYLCASSSGTGTTEAFFGQGTRLTVV.

The V call is TRBV12-3 or TRBV12-4, the J call TRBJ2-2; D remains unclear. CDR3 length: 15 residues. Trimming stripped 1 base from V and 1 base from J, with 7 bases between. The DNA for the CDR3 is TGTGCCAGCAGTTTAGTACTACTGAACACCGGGGAGCTGTTTTTT. This sequence encodes CASSLVLLNTGELFF.

This clonotype was detected a few times. The chain has TRBV18 and TRBJ2-6, with TRBD2 as a possible D gene (6 bases). Germline lookup yields CDR1 KGHSH and CDR2 LQKENI. V lost 1 base and J 2 bases, leaving 15 bases between the germline ends. The CDR3 has 18 amino acids. The CDR3 DNA reads as TGTGCCAGCTCACCACAGCAAGCGGGCTCCGCTGGGGCCAACGTCCTGACTTTC. Its protein product is CASSPQQAGSAGANVLTF. Full variable domain (remainder filled in from reference TRBV18 and TRBJ2-6): NAGVMQNPRHLVRRRGQEARLRCSPMKGHSHVYWYRQLPEEGLKFMVYLQKENIIDESGMPKERFSAEFPKEGPSILRIQQVVRGDSAAYFCASSPQQAGSAGANVLTFGAGSRLTVL.

This clonotype was seen a handful of times. The chain recombines TRBV5-1 with TRBJ2-1, with 10 bases identical to TRBD1. In germline, CDR1 is SGHRS, CDR2 YFSETQ. With 3 bases clipped from V and 3 bases from J, the junction kept 6 bases outside the gene matches. This CDR3 has 16 residues. CDR3 sequence reads: CASSSSTGGVYNEQFF. CDR3 nucleotide sequence: TGCGCCAGCAGCTCCTCGACAGGGGGCGTCTACAATGAGCAGTTCTTC.

DNA for the CDR3: TGCGCCAGCAGCTTGGTGGCGGATAATGAAAAACTGTTTTTT. Residues: CASSLVADNEKLFF. The chain links TRBV5-1 to TRBJ1-4; D gene uncertain. CDR1 and CDR2 (germline): SGHRS, YFSETQ. There are 14 residues in the CDR3. V shed 0 bases and J shed 4 bases, with 7 bases lying between them.

In this sample, this clonotype turned up many times. The chain uses TRBV3-1 and TRBJ2-3; TRBD1 might be the D (6 bases). The germline CDR1 and CDR2 sequences are LGHDT and YNNKEL (reference sequence). Trimming removed 4 bases at V and 0 bases at J, with 11 bases between. This CDR3 has 15 residues. CDR3 loop: CASSLGTTSTDTQYF. CDR3 bases: TGTGCCAGCAGCCTTGGGACAACTAGCACAGATACGCAGTATTTT.